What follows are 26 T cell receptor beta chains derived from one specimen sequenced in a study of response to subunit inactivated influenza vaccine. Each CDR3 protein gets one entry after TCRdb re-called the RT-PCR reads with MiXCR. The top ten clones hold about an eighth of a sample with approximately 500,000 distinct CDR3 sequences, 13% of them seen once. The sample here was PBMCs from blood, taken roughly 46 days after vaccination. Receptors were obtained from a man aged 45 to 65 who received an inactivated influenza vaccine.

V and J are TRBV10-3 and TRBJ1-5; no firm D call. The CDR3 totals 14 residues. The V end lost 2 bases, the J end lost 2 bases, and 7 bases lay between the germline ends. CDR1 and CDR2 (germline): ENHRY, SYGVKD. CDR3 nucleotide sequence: TGTGCCATCAGTGAGGGAATGCGCAATCAGCCCCAGCATTTT. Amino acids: CAISEGMRNQPQHF.

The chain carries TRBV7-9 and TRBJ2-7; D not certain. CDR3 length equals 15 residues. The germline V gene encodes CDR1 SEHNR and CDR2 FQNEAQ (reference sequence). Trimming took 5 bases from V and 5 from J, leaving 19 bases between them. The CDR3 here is CASSAGQVERNEQYF. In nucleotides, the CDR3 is TGTGCCAGCAGCGCCGGTCAGGTGGAGAGGAACGAGCAGTACTTC. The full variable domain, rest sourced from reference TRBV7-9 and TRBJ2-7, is DTGVSQNPRHKITKRGQNVTFRCDPISEHNRLYWYRQTLGQGPEFLTYFQNEAQLEKSRLLSDRFSAERPKGSFSTLEIQRTEQGDSAMYLCASSAGQVERNEQYFGPGTRLTVT.

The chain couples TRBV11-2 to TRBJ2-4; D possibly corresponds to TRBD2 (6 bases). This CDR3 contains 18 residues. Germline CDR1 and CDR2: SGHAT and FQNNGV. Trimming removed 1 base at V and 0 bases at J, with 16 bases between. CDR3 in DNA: TGTGCCAGCAGCTTAGGGAGGGCTAGCGTGTTAGCCAAAAACATTCAGTACTTC. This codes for CASSLGRASVLAKNIQYF.

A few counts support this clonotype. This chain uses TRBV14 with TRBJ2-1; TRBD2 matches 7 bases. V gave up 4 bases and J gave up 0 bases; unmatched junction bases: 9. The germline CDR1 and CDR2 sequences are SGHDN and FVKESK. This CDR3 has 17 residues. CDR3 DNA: TGTGCCAGCAGCCCTTACAGACTAGCCGGCTCCTACAATGAGCAGTTCTTC. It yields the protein CASSPYRLAGSYNEQFF.

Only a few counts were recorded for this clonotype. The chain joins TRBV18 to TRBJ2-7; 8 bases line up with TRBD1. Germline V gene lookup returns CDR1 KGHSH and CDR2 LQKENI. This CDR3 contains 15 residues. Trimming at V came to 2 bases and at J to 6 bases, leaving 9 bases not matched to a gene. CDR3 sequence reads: CASSPAAGGTGEQYF. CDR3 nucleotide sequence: TGTGCCAGCTCACCAGCTGCAGGGGGCACCGGCGAGCAGTACTTC.

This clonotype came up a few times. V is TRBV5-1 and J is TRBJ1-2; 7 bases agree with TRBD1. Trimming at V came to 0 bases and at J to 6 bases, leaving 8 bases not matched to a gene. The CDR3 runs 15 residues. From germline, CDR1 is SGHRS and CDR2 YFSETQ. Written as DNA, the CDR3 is TGCGCCAGCAGCTTGGAGGGACAGCGAACACATGGCTACACCTTC. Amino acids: CASSLEGQRTHGYTF.

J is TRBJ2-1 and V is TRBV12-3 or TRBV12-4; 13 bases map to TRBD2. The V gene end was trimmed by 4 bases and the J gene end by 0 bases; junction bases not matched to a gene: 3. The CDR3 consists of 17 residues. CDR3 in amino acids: CASSYRTSGSSYNEQFF. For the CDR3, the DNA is TGTGCCAGCAGTTACCGGACTAGCGGGAGCTCCTACAATGAGCAGTTCTTC.

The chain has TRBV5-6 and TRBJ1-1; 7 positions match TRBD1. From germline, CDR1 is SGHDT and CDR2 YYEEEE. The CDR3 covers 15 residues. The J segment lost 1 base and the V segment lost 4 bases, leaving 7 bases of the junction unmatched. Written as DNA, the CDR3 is TGTGCCAGCAGCCGGGACAGAAGGGAGAACACTGAAGCTTTCTTT. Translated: CASSRDRRENTEAFF.

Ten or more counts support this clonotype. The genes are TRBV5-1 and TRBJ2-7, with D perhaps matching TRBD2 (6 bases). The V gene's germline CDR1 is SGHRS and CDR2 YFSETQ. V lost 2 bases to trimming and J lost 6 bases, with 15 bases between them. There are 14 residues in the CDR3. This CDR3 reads CASSFVATGVEQYF. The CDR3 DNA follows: TGCGCCAGCAGCTTTGTAGCCACGGGGGTCGAGCAGTACTTC.

CDR3 DNA sequence: TGCAGTGCTATCCCGGGGACCAATTTTGATACGCAGTATTTT. Amino acids: CSAIPGTNFDTQYF. This rearrangement joins TRBV20-1 to TRBJ2-3; perhaps D is TRBD1 or TRBD2 (5 bases each). From germline, CDR1 is DFQATT and CDR2 SNEGSKA (reference sequence). V lost 4 bases and J 6 bases, leaving 17 bases between the germline ends. This CDR3 contains 14 residues.

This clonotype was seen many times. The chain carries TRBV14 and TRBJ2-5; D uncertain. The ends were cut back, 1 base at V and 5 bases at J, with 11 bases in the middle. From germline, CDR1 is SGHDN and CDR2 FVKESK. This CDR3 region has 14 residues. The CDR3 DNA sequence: TGTGCCAGCAGCCAAGTCGGAAGTTGGGAGACCCAGTACTTC. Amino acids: CASSQVGSWETQYF.

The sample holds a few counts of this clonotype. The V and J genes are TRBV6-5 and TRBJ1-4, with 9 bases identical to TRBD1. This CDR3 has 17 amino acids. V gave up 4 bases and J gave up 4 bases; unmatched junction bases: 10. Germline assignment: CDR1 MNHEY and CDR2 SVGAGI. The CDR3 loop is CASSSATGGSHNEKLFF. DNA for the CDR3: TGTGCCAGCAGTTCTGCGACAGGGGGTAGTCATAATGAAAAACTGTTTTTT.

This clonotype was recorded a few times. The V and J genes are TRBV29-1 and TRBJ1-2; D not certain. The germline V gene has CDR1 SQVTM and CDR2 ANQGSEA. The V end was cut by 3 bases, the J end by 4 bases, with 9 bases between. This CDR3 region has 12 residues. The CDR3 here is CSVEPAAYGYTF. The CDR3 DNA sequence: TGCAGCGTTGAGCCGGCAGCCTATGGCTACACCTTC.

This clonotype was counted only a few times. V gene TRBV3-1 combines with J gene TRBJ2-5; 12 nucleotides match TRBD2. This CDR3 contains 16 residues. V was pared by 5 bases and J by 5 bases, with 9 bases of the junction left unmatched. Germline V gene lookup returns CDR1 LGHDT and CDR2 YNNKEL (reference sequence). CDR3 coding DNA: TGTGCCAGCAGCTCAACTGACGGGACTAGCGGGGAGACCCAGTACTTC. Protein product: CASSSTDGTSGETQYF.

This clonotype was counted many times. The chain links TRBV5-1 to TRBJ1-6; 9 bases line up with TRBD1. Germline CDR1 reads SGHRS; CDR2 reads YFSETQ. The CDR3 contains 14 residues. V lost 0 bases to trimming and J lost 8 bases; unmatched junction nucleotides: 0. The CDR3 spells CASSLGQGDSPLHF. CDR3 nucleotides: TGCGCCAGCAGCTTGGGACAGGGGGATTCACCCCTCCACTTT.

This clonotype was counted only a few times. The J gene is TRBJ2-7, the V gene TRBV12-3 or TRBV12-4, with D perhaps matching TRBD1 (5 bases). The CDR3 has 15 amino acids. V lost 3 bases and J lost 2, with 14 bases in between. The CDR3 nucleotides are TGTGCCAGCAGTTTTTCTGCAGGGCAAACCTACGAGCAGTACTTC. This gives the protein CASSFSAGQTYEQYF.

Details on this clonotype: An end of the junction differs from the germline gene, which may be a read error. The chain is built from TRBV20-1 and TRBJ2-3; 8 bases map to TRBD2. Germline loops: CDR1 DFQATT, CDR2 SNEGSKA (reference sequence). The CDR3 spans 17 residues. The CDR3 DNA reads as TGCTGTGCACCGAAGGTAGCGGGGATCACTAGCACAGATACGCAGTATTTT. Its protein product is CCAPKVAGITSTDTQYF.

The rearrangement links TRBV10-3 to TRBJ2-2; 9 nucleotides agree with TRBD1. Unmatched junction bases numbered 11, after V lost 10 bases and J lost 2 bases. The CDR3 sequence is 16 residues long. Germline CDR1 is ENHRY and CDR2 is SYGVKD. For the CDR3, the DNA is TGTGCCACCGCCGGGACAGGGAACCTTAACACCGGGGAGCTGTTTTTT. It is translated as CATAGTGNLNTGELFF.

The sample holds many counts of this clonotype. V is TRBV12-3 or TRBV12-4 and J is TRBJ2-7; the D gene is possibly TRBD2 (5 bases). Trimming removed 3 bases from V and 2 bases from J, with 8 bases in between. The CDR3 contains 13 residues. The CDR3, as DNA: TGTGCCAGCAGTTTGAGGGAAACCTACGAGCAGTACTTC. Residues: CASSLRETYEQYF.

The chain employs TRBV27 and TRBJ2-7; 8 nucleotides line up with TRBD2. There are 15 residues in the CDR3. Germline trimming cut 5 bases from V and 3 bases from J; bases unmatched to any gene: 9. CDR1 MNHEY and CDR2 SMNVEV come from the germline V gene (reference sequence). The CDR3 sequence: CASSRAAGGSYEQYF. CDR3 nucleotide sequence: TGTGCCAGCAGTCGGGCGGCGGGAGGTAGCTACGAGCAGTACTTC.

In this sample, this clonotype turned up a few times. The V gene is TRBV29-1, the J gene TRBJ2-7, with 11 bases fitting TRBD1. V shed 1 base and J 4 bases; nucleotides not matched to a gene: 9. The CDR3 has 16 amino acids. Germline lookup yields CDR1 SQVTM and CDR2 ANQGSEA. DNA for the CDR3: TGCAGCGTTGAAGGACCCGGGACAGGGGGGAGGTACGAGCAGTACTTC. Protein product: CSVEGPGTGGRYEQYF.

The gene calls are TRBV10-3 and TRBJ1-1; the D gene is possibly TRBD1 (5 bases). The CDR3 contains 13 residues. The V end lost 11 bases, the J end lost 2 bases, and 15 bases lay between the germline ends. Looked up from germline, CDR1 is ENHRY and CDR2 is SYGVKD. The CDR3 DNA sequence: TGTGCCCCCAGGCGGACACTAAACACTGAAGCTTTCTTT. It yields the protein CAPRRTLNTEAFF.

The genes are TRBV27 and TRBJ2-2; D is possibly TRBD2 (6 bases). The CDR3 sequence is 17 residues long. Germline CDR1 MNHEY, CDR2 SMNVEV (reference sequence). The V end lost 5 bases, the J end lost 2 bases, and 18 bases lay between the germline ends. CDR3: CASSRFDGSRNTGELFF. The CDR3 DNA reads TGTGCCAGCAGTCGCTTCGACGGGAGTCGTAACACCGGGGAGCTGTTTTTT.

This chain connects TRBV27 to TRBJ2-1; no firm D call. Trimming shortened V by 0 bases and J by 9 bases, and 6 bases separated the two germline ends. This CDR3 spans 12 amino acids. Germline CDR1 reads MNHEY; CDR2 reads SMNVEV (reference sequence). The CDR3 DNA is TGTGCCAGCAGTTTATCCCCCCCTGAGCAGTTCTTC. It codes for CASSLSPPEQFF.

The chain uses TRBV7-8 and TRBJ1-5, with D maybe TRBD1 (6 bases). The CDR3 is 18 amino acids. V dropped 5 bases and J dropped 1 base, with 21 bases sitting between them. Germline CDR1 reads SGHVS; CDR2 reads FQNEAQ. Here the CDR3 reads CASSTGPGHTMSNQPQHF. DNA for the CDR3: TGTGCCAGCAGCACCGGGCCGGGACACACTATGAGCAATCAGCCCCAGCATTTT.

CDR3 nucleotide sequence: TGTGCCAGCAGCGTAGTAAATGGGGGTGAGCAGTTCTTC. Amino acids: CASSVVNGGEQFF. The J gene is TRBJ2-1, the V gene TRBV9; D possibly uses TRBD1 or TRBD2 (5 bases each). V was shortened by 0 bases and J by 9 bases, with 10 bases between the two germline ends. Germline CDR1 is SGDLS and CDR2 is YYNGEE. CDR3 length equals 13 residues. Looking up the rest from reference TRBV9 and TRBJ2-1 gives the full variable domain: DSGVTQTPKHLITATGQRVTLRCSPRSGDLSVYWYQQSLDQGLQFLIQYYNGEERAKGNILERFSAQQFPDLHSELNLSSLELGDSALYFCASSVVNGGEQFFGPGTRLTVL.